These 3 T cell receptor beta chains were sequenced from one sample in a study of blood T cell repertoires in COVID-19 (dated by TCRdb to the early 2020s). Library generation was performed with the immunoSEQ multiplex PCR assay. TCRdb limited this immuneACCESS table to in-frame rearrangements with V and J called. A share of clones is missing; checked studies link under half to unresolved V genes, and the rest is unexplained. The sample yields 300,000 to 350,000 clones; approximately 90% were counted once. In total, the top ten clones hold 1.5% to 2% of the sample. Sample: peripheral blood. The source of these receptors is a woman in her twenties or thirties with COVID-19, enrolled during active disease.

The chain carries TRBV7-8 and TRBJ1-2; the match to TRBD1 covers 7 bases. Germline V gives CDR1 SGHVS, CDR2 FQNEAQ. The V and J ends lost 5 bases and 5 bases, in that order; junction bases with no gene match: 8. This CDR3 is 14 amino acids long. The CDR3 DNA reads TGTGCCAGCAGCCCGCAGACAGGGCCTTATGGCTACACCTTC. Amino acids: CASSPQTGPYGYTF.

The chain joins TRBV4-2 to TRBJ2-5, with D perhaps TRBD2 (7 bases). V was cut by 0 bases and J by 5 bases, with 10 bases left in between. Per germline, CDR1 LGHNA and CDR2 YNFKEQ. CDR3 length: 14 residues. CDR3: CASSQEGRGETQYF. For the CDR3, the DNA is TGTGCCAGCAGCCAAGAAGGGAGGGGGGAGACCCAGTACTTC.

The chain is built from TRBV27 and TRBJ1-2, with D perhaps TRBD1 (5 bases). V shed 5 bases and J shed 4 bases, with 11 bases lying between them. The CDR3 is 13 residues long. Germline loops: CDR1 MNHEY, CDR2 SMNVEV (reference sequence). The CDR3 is CASSPGRVYGYTF. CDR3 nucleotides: TGTGCCAGCAGTCCCGGCAGGGTCTATGGCTACACCTTC.